This T cell receptor (beta chain) originates from a study of blood T cell repertoires in COVID-19. In germline, CDR1 is MDHEN, CDR2 SYDVKM. V lost 4 bases and J 2 bases, leaving 15 bases between the germline ends. CDR3 size: 15 residues. The protocol was immunoSEQ multiplex PCR, while the TCRdb copy is restricted to in-frame clones and leaves out a portion. Counted here are about 120,000 clones, 75% to 80% occurring once; the ten biggest clones make up 7.9%. The specimen was peripheral blood. This receptor was identified in a human donor in a cohort sampled during active COVID-19. The genes are TRBV28 and TRBJ2-7; possible D gene TRBD1, 5 bases. In DNA, the CDR3 is TGTGCCAGCAGTTACCTGGGGCGGACCGCCTACGAGCAGTACTTC. Translation gives CASSYLGRTAYEQYF.